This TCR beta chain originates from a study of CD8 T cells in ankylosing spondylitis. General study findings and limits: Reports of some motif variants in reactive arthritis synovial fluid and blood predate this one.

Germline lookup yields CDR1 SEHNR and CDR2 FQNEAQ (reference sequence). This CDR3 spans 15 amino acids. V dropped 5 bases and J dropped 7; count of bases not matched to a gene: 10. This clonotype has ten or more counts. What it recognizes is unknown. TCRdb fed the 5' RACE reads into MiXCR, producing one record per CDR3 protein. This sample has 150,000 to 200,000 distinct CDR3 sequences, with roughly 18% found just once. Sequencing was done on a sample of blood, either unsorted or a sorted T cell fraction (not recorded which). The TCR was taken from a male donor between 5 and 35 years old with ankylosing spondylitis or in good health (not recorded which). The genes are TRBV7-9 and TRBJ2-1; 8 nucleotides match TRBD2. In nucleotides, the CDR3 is TGTGCCAGCAGCCCCCGGACTAGCCTGGAAAATGAGCAGTTCTTC. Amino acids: CASSPRTSLENEQFF.